This T cell receptor beta chain came from a study of cytomegalovirus exposure and HLA in healthy donors (dated by TCRdb to the late 2010s). Regarding the study in general: According to an earlier analysis of around 600 of the donors, about 170 million T cells yielded over 90 million unique TCR beta sequences and 276 Gb of sequence data. An early release covering just under 650 HLA-typed donors comprised about 300 gigabases of sequencing data and roughly 85 million unique TCR sequences. Of the 300 to 450 genotyped donors, 81% fell in the genetic ancestry cluster associated with self-reported Caucasian donors. The study was designed to test whether signatures of past pathogen exposure could be identified by cataloging public T cell receptors. The study used immunosequencing to profile the T cell repertoires of some 600 subjects and linked those repertoires to cytomegalovirus serostatus. Besides the first cohort of roughly 660 subjects, a separate validation cohort made up of roughly 120 different subjects was used. The study combined high-throughput TCR immunosequencing, statistical association of individual TCRs with disease status, and machine learning to predict cytomegalovirus infection status. A later analysis re-analyzed previously published TCR beta repertoires from roughly 600 donors and added high-resolution HLA genotyping to study TCR occurrence patterns. Rather than drawing on any new phenotypic data, the later analysis identified candidate immune exposures from TCR beta sequences and the way those sequences occurred across donors. In an earlier analysis of 587 of the donors, high-throughput TCR beta sequencing was used to judge whether each TCR beta V gene segment behaved as functional or pseudogenic. Donor age, sex, ethnicity and CMV serostatus were collected together with the repertoire data. A later genetic analysis took genome-wide SNP genotypes for about three fifths of the roughly 700 donors and used that subset as a discovery cohort. All discovery cohort repertoires had been generated using a single sequencing platform. Class I and class II HLA loci were covered by the typing at four-digit resolution. Typing coverage differed by locus: A, B, C, DRB1 and DQB1 were typed in about 620-630 donors, DQA1 in 500 to 550, DPA1 in some 600, and DPB1 in 450 to 480. A few DR-DQ haplotypes were handled as single units for association and clustering because linkage in the cohort was strong. Among 300 to 500 genotyped donors of the cohort, an average of around 250,000 unique TCR beta nucleotide sequences was sequenced per donor, of which roughly 17% were non-productive.

Libraries were built with the immunoSEQ multiplex PCR assay. A mixture of 60 forward primers for TCR Vbeta segments and 13 reverse primers for TCR Jbeta segments was used in the multiplex PCR. The CDR3 region of rearranged TCR beta genes was amplified from genomic DNA with a multiplex PCR assay. Amplified TCR beta libraries were sequenced as 87-base-pair reads on the Illumina HiSeq System. Per the source publication's procedure: A later analysis counted tens of millions of unique TCR beta chains across the 640 or so repertoires, and around 9.9 million of these chains were shared by at least two donors. A nearest-neighbor algorithm error-corrected the raw reads and collapsed the reads into unique sequences, merging closely related sequences to remove PCR and sequencing errors. Alignment of CDR3 sequences to IMGT reference sequences was used to assign V, D and J gene segments. For a sequence to be retained, a match of at least six nucleotides to both a V gene segment and a J gene segment was required. Rearrangements were classified as productive when the CDR3 lacked stop codons and remained in frame with V and J, and all other rearrangements were classified as non-productive. CDR3 was defined by IMGT convention, running from the second conserved V-encoded cysteine to the conserved J-encoded phenylalanine. The earlier analysis of more than 450 of the donors excluded sequences that lacked an unambiguous match to a single V gene segment. In an earlier analysis of 450 to 700 of the donors, V segments were called functional above 56.7% productive rearrangements and were called segregating when the between-donor standard deviation exceeded 5%. To diagnose cytomegalovirus status from the catalog of TCR beta chain sequences, a statistical classification framework was built. V and J gene assignment, in a later analysis, came from comparing TCR nucleotide sequences with IMGT/GENE-DB human TR gene sequences. In a later analysis, CDR3 sequences and most-parsimonious VDJ recombination scenarios were assigned using the TCRdist pipeline. A later analysis defined each TCR beta chain by its CDR3 amino acid sequence plus V-gene family, and excluded reads lacking a unique V-gene family. A later analysis removed over 500 highly shared, low-generation-probability nucleotide sequences to deal with suspected cross-contamination and a sequencing artifact. In a later analysis, a clonal expansion index for each public chain was calculated from normalized within-repertoire ranks of inferred template counts. Generation probabilities in a later analysis came from a VDJ recombination model fitted to out-of-frame rearrangements, and those results were checked against IGoR. In a later analysis, TCR-TCR, TCR-HLA and TCR-CMV co-occurrence was scored with hypergeometric tests, and a repertoire-size bias correction was applied to TCR pairs. False discovery rates were estimated in a later analysis by permuting HLA or CMV assignments 20 times. In a later analysis, co-occurring TCRs were grouped using DBSCAN, with TCRdist sequence similarity added in when clustering inside HLA-allele-positive subsets. Co-occurrence clustering excluded repertoires with fewer than 30,000 or more than 120,000 public chains, plus five with anomalous nucleotide sharing. TCRdb mirrors the immuneACCESS table, restricted to in-frame sequences. Some clones are absent from its copies; in checked studies, under half trace to an unresolved V gene, and the reason for the others is unknown. From that table come the V and J calls and clone size; the DNA was used to work out D and trimming. The sample table holds about 120,000 clones. 1.5% to 2% of the sample rests with the top ten.

The cohort comprised some 680 healthy bone marrow donors. Cohort members were all nominally healthy when sampled, although unrecorded immune exposures were likely present. The donor tested CMV seronegative and was one of the 352 seronegative cohort members. Each donor provided a peripheral blood sample, and peripheral blood mononuclear cells were used for TCR beta sequencing. The Qiagen DNeasy Blood Extraction Kit was used to extract genomic DNA from the blood cell samples. What the authors observed across the whole study: Because some donors lacked HLA typing at each locus, the association tests relied only on the typed subset. About 17 rarely observed V segments, including chromosome 9 orphons, were excluded from the earlier analysis of several hundred of the donors because counts were too low. V-gene and J-gene trimming of TCR beta chains was associated with a missense DCLRE1C variant in a later genetic analysis, and the association was replicated in an independent cohort. A few of the identified cytomegalovirus-associated TCR beta chains were confirmed in vitro to be specific for cytomegalovirus antigens. According to a later analysis, parvovirus B19, influenza, CMV and Epstein-Barr virus appeared linked to several top co-occurrence clusters. Linkage disequilibrium might explain the correlated functional status among segregating V segments, but an unknown experimental factor could not be ruled out. It was suggested by the authors that the approach could potentially be generalized to other disease states and immunological phenotypes. A later analysis associated roughly 17,000 TCR beta sequences with specific HLA alleles at a false discovery rate of 0.05. The presence/absence analyses assumed that sequencing depth was roughly uniform across donors, and that assumption may not be true. In a later analysis, the rate of TCR association differed among HLA loci, with DRB1 alleles having the most associated TCRs and HLA-C alleles having the fewest. In this cohort, only TCR beta chains were sequenced, and detectable features were limited by the absence of alpha or paired-chain data. CMV serostatus was the only immune exposure information available for the cohort. In a later genetic analysis, fewer N-insertions in productive TCRs were reported among donors in an Asian-associated ancestry cluster than the roughly 700-donor mean. The 87-base-pair reads could not distinguish some IMGT-functional V segments, including TRBV6-2 and TRBV6-3, so those segments were excluded. In both the original and validation cohorts, the classifier was reported to diagnose cytomegalovirus status with high specificity and sensitivity. The study listed 150 to 200 TCR beta chains as associated with cytomegalovirus. Most TCR sequences were observed very rarely across donors, whereas some public TCRs were present in many individuals. A further reported finding was that TCR beta sequences accurately predicted the HLA-A and HLA-B alleles for most subjects in the first cohort. A cluster of highly shared sequence variants was judged likely to be a technical artifact of the sequencing pipeline. A later analysis found that HLA-associated TCR beta chains were more clonally expanded and had lower generation probabilities than equally common non-associated chains. In an earlier analysis of 450 to 750 of the donors, most TCR beta V segments appeared in productive rearrangements about 90% or about 30% of the time, broadly matching IMGT annotations. Assigning TCR associations to individual alleles was difficult when HLA alleles, especially DR and DQ, strongly co-occurred. According to a later analysis, most CMV-associated TCR beta chains appeared to be HLA-restricted, and the HLA associations seemed to be driven largely by CMV exposure.

A word on this clone: Its antigen specificity is not known.

There are 14 amino acids in the CDR3, from cysteine to phenylalanine inclusive. Only CDR3 DNA remains: 42 bases, in frame from the first base. Via the germline V gene (reference sequence), CDR1 is GTSNPN and CDR2 SVGIG. Trimming at the junction amounts to 0 bases on V and 5 bases on J, and the germline ends lie 10 bases apart. This chain is built from TRBV30 and TRBJ1-4; TRBD1 might be the D gene, on 6 matching bases. The sample was PBMCs. The TCR comes from a young man in good health and CMV-seronegative. The CDR3 region: CAWSVHRENEKLFF. The DNA sequence follows: TGTGCCTGGAGTGTACACAGGGAGAATGAAAAACTGTTTTTT.